The next 19 T cell receptor beta chains were all read from a single sample in a study of T cells in Graves' hyperthyroidism and ophthalmopathy. TCR beta CDR3 sequences were amplified from RNA transcripts. Carried out on the TCR CDR3, a first-round RT-PCR used the HTBI primer set. One entry per CDR3 protein, called by TCRdb with MiXCR from the multiplex PCR reads. Of some 350,000 distinct CDR3 sequences listed, over 12% are singletons. The specimen sequenced was blood. These receptors originate from a woman aged 60-75 years with Graves' ophthalmopathy.

This clonotype was seen repeatedly, ten times or more. The chain combines TRBV20-1 with TRBJ2-1; the D call may be TRBD1 or TRBD2 (5 bases each). Per germline, CDR1 DFQATT and CDR2 SNEGSKA (reference sequence). The CDR3 loop spans 16 amino acids. Trimming removed 0 bases at V and 2 bases at J, with 14 bases between. The CDR3 DNA sequence: TGCAGTGCTAGAGATCCCACCGGGGCCACCTACAATGAGCAGTTCTTC. It is translated as CSARDPTGATYNEQFF.

As regards this clonotype: At one boundary the junction diverges from the germline segment, which might be a read error. The gene calls are TRBV24-1 and TRBJ2-7, with 8 bases that match TRBD1. Per the germline V gene, CDR1 is KGHDR and CDR2 is SFDVKD. CDR3 length: 15 residues. CDR3 DNA: TGTGCCACCAGTGAGGGGGACAGGCCCTCCTACGAGCAGGACTTC. It translates to CATSEGDRPSYEQDF.

This clonotype was counted a few times. The chain recombines TRBV20-1 with TRBJ2-7, with D unresolved. Between the trimmed V and J ends, which lost 1 base and 5 bases, there was a span of 15 bases. The germline CDR1 and CDR2 sequences are DFQATT and SNEGSKA (reference sequence). The CDR3 has 14 amino acids. The DNA of the CDR3 is TGCAGTGCTAGAGGAAAGCGCAGACATCACGAGCAGTACTTC. As protein: CSARGKRRHHEQYF.

The table lists this clonotype with many counts. This chain joins TRBV27 and TRBJ1-1; tentative D call: TRBD1 (5 bases). The CDR3 consists of 14 residues. Trimming took off 6 bases at V and 4 bases at J, with 15 bases between the two ends. Per germline, CDR1 MNHEY and CDR2 SMNVEV (reference sequence). The CDR3 region has the DNA TGTGCCAGCAGCCATGGCACGGGGGGCACTGAAGCTTTCTTT. Translating gives CASSHGTGGTEAFF.

This clonotype has just a few counts. The CDR3 bases are TGTGCCAGCAGCGTACCCGACAGAAGCTCCTACAATGAGCAGTTCTTC. Protein sequence: CASSVPDRSSYNEQFF. The V and J genes are TRBV9 and TRBJ2-1; TRBD1 might be the D (5 bases). CDR1 is SGDLS, CDR2 YYNGEE, per germline. With 1 base removed from V and 0 bases from J, the gap between germline ends came to 11 bases. This CDR3 has 16 amino acids.

This clonotype has ten or more counts. The germline gene is not matched at one end of the junction; a read error may be the cause. The genes are TRBV4-1 and TRBJ2-7; the D gene is possibly TRBD1 (6 bases). From germline, CDR1 is MGHRA and CDR2 YSYEKL. The CDR3 spans 13 residues. This CDR3 is CASSHGQTYEQYF. CDR3 DNA: TGTGCCAGCAGCCACGGACAGACCTACGAGCAGTACTTC.

In this sample, this clonotype turned up many times. This chain uses TRBV20-1 with TRBJ1-3; the D gene is possibly TRBD1 (6 bases). CDR3 length equals 14 residues. V lost 3 bases to trimming and J lost 1 base, with 10 bases between them. Germline assignment: CDR1 DFQATT and CDR2 SNEGSKA (reference sequence). DNA for the CDR3: TGCAGTGCTAGGGGGGGCACTTCTGGAAACACCATATATTTT. Its translation is CSARGGTSGNTIYF.

This clonotype turned up a few times. The V and J genes are TRBV30 and TRBJ1-6; no reliable D call. V was pared by 3 bases and J by 9 bases, with 15 bases between. Germline V gives CDR1 GTSNPN, CDR2 SVGIG (reference sequence). CDR3 length: 14 residues. CDR3 sequence: CAWSPSQTPSPLHF. The CDR3 DNA follows: TGTGCCTGGAGCCCATCCCAGACACCTTCACCCCTCCACTTT.

This rearrangement joins TRBV7-9 to TRBJ1-3; 8 nucleotides align to TRBD1. The CDR3 contains 17 residues. Per the germline V gene, CDR1 is SEHNR and CDR2 is FQNEAQ (reference sequence). Trimming removed 5 bases from V and 4 bases from J; junction bases left unmatched: 13. CDR3 in amino acids: CASSPLLDRGGGNTIYF. Written as DNA, the CDR3 is TGTGCCAGCAGCCCCCTTTTAGACAGGGGCGGCGGAAACACCATATATTTT.

The table lists this clonotype with a few counts. The J gene is TRBJ2-1, the V gene TRBV6-1, with 13 nucleotides matching TRBD2. The CDR3 runs to 17 residues. J lost 2 bases, V lost 7 bases, and 8 bases had no gene match. Germline V gene sequence: CDR1 MNHNS, CDR2 SASEGT. The DNA of the CDR3 is TGTGCCAGCAATACGGGACTAGCGGGAACCGCCTACAATGAGCAGTTCTTC. Translation: CASNTGLAGTAYNEQFF.

This clonotype was seen repeatedly, ten times or more. The chain combines TRBV18 with TRBJ2-5, with D perhaps being TRBD1 or TRBD2 (6 bases each). Trimming removed 5 bases at V and 7 bases at J, with 17 bases between. CDR1 KGHSH and CDR2 LQKENI come from the germline V gene. The CDR3 is made up of 14 amino acids. The CDR3 sequence: CASSSWDTGGTQYF. CDR3 sequence (DNA): TGTGCCAGCTCATCTTGGGACACCGGGGGGACCCAGTACTTC.

The V and J genes are TRBV19 and TRBJ2-2, with TRBD1 matching over 10 bases. The germline V gene has CDR1 LNHDA and CDR2 SQIVND (reference sequence). V gave up 1 base and J gave up 2 bases; unmatched junction bases: 1. The CDR3 totals 16 residues. DNA for the CDR3: TGTGCCAGTAGTATAGGACAGGGGGCCAACACCGGGGAGCTGTTTTTT. Its translation: CASSIGQGANTGELFF.

This clonotype was found many times. The chain recombines TRBV11-1 with TRBJ2-3; TRBD1 matches at 7 bases. The CDR3 contains 15 residues. J gave up 6 bases and V 0 bases, and 6 bases lay outside the gene matches. From germline, CDR1 is SGHAT and CDR2 FQDESV (reference sequence). As DNA, the CDR3 is TGTGCCAGCAGCTTAGCGGGGACAGCGTGGGATACGCAGTATTTT. Translated, it gives CASSLAGTAWDTQYF.

In this sample, this clonotype turned up many times. V usage is TRBV5-1 and J usage is TRBJ2-6; TRBD1 is a possible D gene (5 bases). CDR3 length: 14 residues. The germline gives CDR1 SGHRS, CDR2 YFSETQ. The germline V and J ends were trimmed by 2 bases and 2 bases, with 5 bases remaining between them. The CDR3 here is CASSLGAGANVLTF. The CDR3 nucleotides read TGCGCCAGCAGCTTAGGGGCTGGGGCCAACGTCCTGACTTTC. Full variable domain (rest looked up from reference TRBV5-1 and TRBJ2-6): KAGVTQTPRYLIKTRGQQVTLSCSPISGHRSVSWYQQTPGQGLQFLFEYFSETQRNKGNFPGRFSGRQFSNSRSEMNVSTLELGDSALYLCASSLGAGANVLTFGAGSRLTVL.

This clonotype was found many times. The chain employs TRBV28 and TRBJ1-2, with D tentatively TRBD1 (6 bases). The germline gives CDR1 MDHEN, CDR2 SYDVKM. The CDR3 loop spans 14 amino acids. Between the trimmed V and J ends, which lost 2 bases and 14 bases, there was a span of 21 bases. DNA for the CDR3: TGTGCCAGCAGTTTAGGGGGGGCTACTATGTCTGGGACCTTC. This translates into CASSLGGATMSGTF.

V and J are TRBV9 and TRBJ1-2; tentatively, D is TRBD1 (6 bases). CDR3 size: 14 residues. The ends were cut back, 4 bases at V and 2 bases at J, with 12 bases in the middle. Germline CDR1 reads SGDLS; CDR2 reads YYNGEE. Here the CDR3 reads CASSPAGANYGYTF. The CDR3 DNA is TGTGCCAGCAGCCCAGCGGGGGCCAACTATGGCTACACCTTC. The full variable domain, in which reference TRBV9 and TRBJ1-2 provide the parts outside the CDR3, is DSGVTQTPKHLITATGQRVTLRCSPRSGDLSVYWYQQSLDQGLQFLIQYYNGEERAKGNILERFSAQQFPDLHSELNLSSLELGDSALYFCASSPAGANYGYTFGSGTRLTVV.

This clonotype was counted at least ten times. This chain joins TRBV20-1 and TRBJ2-5; a weak D match, TRBD2 (6 bases). Germline V CDR1 and CDR2: DFQATT, SNEGSKA (reference sequence). There are 16 residues in the CDR3. The germline V and J ends were trimmed by 6 bases and 1 base, with 21 bases remaining between them. The CDR3 DNA sequence: TGCAGTGCAAATACGGGAGCCGTGGGCCCCCAAGAGACCCAGTACTTC. It yields the protein CSANTGAVGPQETQYF.

This clonotype was seen at least ten times. The chain combines TRBV4-1 with TRBJ2-5; possibly TRBD1 for D (5 bases). Trimming stripped 3 bases from V and 5 bases from J, with 13 bases between. The CDR3 has 14 amino acids. Germline V gene sequence: CDR1 MGHRA, CDR2 YSYEKL. CDR3 nucleotides: TGCGCCAGCAGCCAGGGGCAGGGTAGGGAGACCCAGTACTTC. Its translation: CASSQGQGRETQYF.

This clonotype was picked up one time. The CDR3 DNA sequence: TGTGCCAGCAGTCAATATCCCCCGGGGGGTAACTATGGCTACACCTTC. This codes for CASSQYPPGGNYGYTF. The chain joins TRBV7-6 to TRBJ1-2; D is perhaps TRBD1 (5 bases). Trimming took 6 bases from V and 1 from J, leaving 18 bases between them. The germline CDR1 and CDR2 sequences are SGHVS and FNYEAQ. The CDR3 length is 16 residues.